Listed here is a single TCR beta chain. In the original processing: Counts of nucleated cells, estimated from reference gene primer amplification, were obtained. Clones were read by immunoSEQ multiplex PCR, and TCRdb kept only the in-frame ones, dropping some. D and trimming were read from the DNA, whereas the V and J calls and clone size are those reported in that table. The sample has about 240,000 clones, about 90% seen once. This sample was included in a study of blood T cell repertoires in COVID-19. Overall study context: Sites in the United States, Italy and Spain provided acute and convalescent COVID-19 samples. In each case, the material was cDNA or gDNA derived from T cells, B-cell-depleted T cells, or PBMCs.

The TCR originated in a man aged 55 to 70 who had recovered from COVID-19. Sequencing used peripheral blood.

The CDR3 coding sequence is TGTGCCAGCAGTGAATTCGGGGACACAGATACGCAGTATTTT. It codes for CASSEFGDTDTQYF. V usage is TRBV6-1 and J usage is TRBJ2-3, with D possibly TRBD2 on 5 matching bases. V was pared by 2 bases and J by 2 bases, with 8 bases between. CDR3 length equals 14 residues. Germline CDR1 is MNHNS and CDR2 is SASEGT.